This T cell receptor beta chain emerged from a study of blood T cell repertoires in COVID-19. Between the trimmed V and J ends, which lost 6 bases and 4 bases, there was a span of 19 bases. Germline CDR1 and CDR2: MNHEY and SMNVEV (reference sequence). This CDR3 comprises 15 residues. Per the original data handling: Counts of nucleated cells, estimated from reference gene primer amplification, were obtained. Assay used: immunoSEQ multiplex PCR; TCRdb lists only in-frame clones, some missing. The DNA gave D and trimming, while V, J and clone size come from that table. The sample carries about 280,000 clones, around 90% recorded once. All enrollees were about 18 to 90 years old and from about two dozen US areas. Participant-reported clinical history was the basis for cohort assignment. Individuals in the exposed group had encountered a COVID-19 case within 2 weeks preceding study entry.

The V gene is TRBV27, the J gene TRBJ2-7; D gene ambiguous. Sequencing used PBMCs or T cells enriched from blood (not recorded which). The sequence came from a man in his forties who had been exposed to COVID-19. In nucleotides, the CDR3 is TGTGCCAGCAGCCCCCGTAGACTCAAAGTATACGAGCAGTACTTC. Residues: CASSPRRLKVYEQYF.